A single sample is the source of the 28 T cell receptor beta chains below, sequenced in a study of blood T cell repertoires in COVID-19. Only in-frame clones appear in the TCRdb table, and some are missing; sequencing was by immunoSEQ multiplex PCR. The sample shows more than 200,000 clones, around 85% of them seen only once. Sequencing input: peripheral blood. These receptor sequences come from a man aged 35-49 years with acute or convalescent COVID-19.

In nucleotides, the CDR3 is TGTGCCAGCAGCTTCACAGGGGTAACCTACGAGCAGTACTTC. Residues: CASSFTGVTYEQYF. V is TRBV13 and J is TRBJ2-7, with 7 bases identical to TRBD1. This CDR3 spans 14 amino acids. The V gene end was trimmed by 3 bases and the J gene end by 2 bases; junction bases not matched to a gene: 4. From germline, CDR1 is PRHDT and CDR2 FYEKMQ (reference sequence).

The chain employs TRBV27 and TRBJ1-5, with D unresolved. Trimming pared 3 bases from V and 3 bases from J, leaving 3 bases between. The germline CDR1 and CDR2 sequences are MNHEY and SMNVEV (reference sequence). This CDR3 has 12 amino acids. The CDR3 sequence is CASSFINQPQHF. As DNA, the CDR3 is TGTGCCAGCAGTTTCATCAATCAGCCCCAGCATTTT.

This clone was seen a few times. The CDR3 sequence is CASSAQGPKETQYF. Written as DNA, the CDR3 is TGTGCCAGTAGTGCACAGGGGCCCAAAGAGACCCAGTACTTC. V usage is TRBV19 and J usage is TRBJ2-5, with TRBD1 matching over 7 bases. Germline CDR1 reads LNHDA; CDR2 reads SQIVND (reference sequence). V was clipped by 5 bases and J by 3 bases; unmatched bases: 6. CDR3 length: 14 amino acids.

The gene calls are TRBV18 and TRBJ2-7; maybe TRBD2 (5 bases). The CDR3 contains 15 residues. The V gene lost 1 base and the J gene lost 9 bases, with 19 bases spanning the gap. CDR1 and CDR2 (germline): KGHSH, LQKENI. The CDR3 region has the DNA TGTGCCAGCTCACCACGGACGGACTTATCTTCTGTGCAGTACTTC. Its protein is CASSPRTDLSSVQYF.

This clone was detected only a few times. This same CDR3 is encoded by further DNA sequences in the sample. The V gene is TRBV10-1, the J gene TRBJ2-3; D ambiguous. The ends were cut back, 5 bases at V and 6 bases at J, with 9 bases in the middle. The CDR3 spans 12 residues. Germline loops: CDR1 WNHNN, CDR2 SYGVQD (reference sequence). The CDR3 nucleotides are TGCGCCAGCAGTTACAGTACGGATACGCAGTATTTT. This translates into CASSYSTDTQYF.

The chain links TRBV29-1 to TRBJ2-2; D perhaps matches TRBD1 (6 bases). CDR3 length: 14 amino acids. With 4 bases removed from V and 4 bases from J, the gap between germline ends came to 13 bases. Looked up from germline, CDR1 is SQVTM and CDR2 is ANQGSEA. The CDR3 region has the DNA TGCAGCGTTGCCACAGGGTTGAGCACCGGGGAGCTGTTTTTT. Amino acid sequence: CSVATGLSTGELFF.

The chain is built from TRBV4-2 and TRBJ2-3; the match to TRBD2 covers 14 bases. V lost 2 bases to trimming and J lost 2 bases; unmatched junction nucleotides: 3. The CDR3 loop spans 17 amino acids. CDR1 is LGHNA and CDR2 is YNFKEQ in the germline V gene. The CDR3 region is CASSQRLAGGFTDTQYF. CDR3 in DNA: TGTGCCAGCAGCCAAAGACTAGCGGGAGGGTTCACAGATACGCAGTATTTT.

The CDR3 nucleotides are TGTGCCAGCTACCGGACAGGGCTCACTGAAGCTTTCTTT. Translated: CASYRTGLTEAFF. This chain uses TRBV6-5 with TRBJ1-1; 8 bases line up with TRBD1. The CDR3 contains 13 residues. Germline V gene data show CDR1 as MNHEY and CDR2 as SVGAGI. The V segment lost 8 bases and the J segment 4 bases; nucleotides outside the gene matches: 6.

The genes are TRBV10-3 and TRBJ1-1; 11 bases match TRBD1. The junction had 5 bases not matched to a gene; V was cut back by 4 bases and J by 4 bases. Germline V CDR1 and CDR2: ENHRY, SYGVKD. The CDR3 is 15 residues long. For the CDR3, the DNA is TGTGCCATCAGTGCCGGACAGGGGGCCGGCACTGAAGCTTTCTTT. Translated, it gives CAISAGQGAGTEAFF.

The J gene is TRBJ1-2, the V gene TRBV10-1, with a tentative D call TRBD1 (5 bases). Germline CDR1 reads WNHNN; CDR2 reads SYGVQD (reference sequence). The CDR3 runs 16 residues. V was clipped by 6 bases and J by 4 bases, with 21 bases between them. The CDR3, as DNA: TGCGCCAGCAGCGCGATGGGACTCCCACCCTCCTATGGCTACACCTTC. The encoded protein is CASSAMGLPPSYGYTF.

This clone was counted between two and nine times. The chain employs TRBV12-3 or TRBV12-4 and TRBJ1-3; D remains ambiguous. V gave up 10 bases and J gave up 4 bases, with 14 bases separating them. This CDR3 is built from 13 residues. The CDR3 spells CATEGEGGNTIYF. The CDR3 DNA is TGTGCCACCGAGGGAGAAGGCGGAAACACCATATATTTT.

V usage is TRBV2 and J usage is TRBJ2-1; D perhaps matches TRBD1 (5 bases). The CDR3 consists of 15 residues. V lost 4 bases, J lost 0 bases, and 10 bases lay in between. Germline CDR1 and CDR2: SNHLY and FYNNEI. CDR3 protein: CASSGQPSSYNEQFF. DNA of the CDR3: TGTGCCAGCAGTGGACAGCCGAGCTCCTACAATGAGCAGTTCTTC.

J is TRBJ2-7 and V is TRBV28, with D unresolved. The germline V and J ends were trimmed by 5 bases and 3 bases, with 8 bases remaining between them. Germline assignment: CDR1 MDHEN and CDR2 SYDVKM. The CDR3 is 12 amino acids. The CDR3 loop is CASSQINYEQYF. In DNA form, the CDR3 reads TGTGCCAGCAGTCAGATCAACTACGAGCAGTACTTC.

CDR3: CAVAGGFNNEQFF. In DNA form, the CDR3 reads TGTGCAGTAGCGGGAGGGTTTAACAATGAGCAGTTCTTC. The genes are TRBV7-7 and TRBJ2-1; 11 bases are a match to TRBD2. Germline V CDR1 and CDR2: SSHAT, FNYEAQ (reference sequence). The CDR3 is 13 residues long. The whole variable domain, filled in from reference TRBV7-7 and TRBJ2-1, reads GAGVSQSPRYKVTKRGQDVTLRCDPISSHATLYWYQQALGQGPEFLTYFNYEAQPDKSGLPSDRFSAERPEGSISTLTIQRTEQRDSAMYRCAVAGGFNNEQFFGPGTRLTVL.

The rearrangement uses TRBV5-1 and TRBJ1-3, with unresolved D. In germline, CDR1 is SGHRS, CDR2 YFSETQ. Between the trimmed V and J ends, which lost 1 base and 0 bases, there was a span of 11 bases. CDR3 length equals 16 residues. CDR3: CASSLFGESSGNTIYF. CDR3 coding DNA: TGCGCCAGCAGCTTGTTTGGGGAGAGCTCTGGAAACACCATATATTTT.

The rearrangement links TRBV19 to TRBJ1-3, with TRBD1 as a possible D gene (5 bases). Trimming shortened V by 2 bases and J by 1 base, and 9 bases separated the two germline ends. The CDR3 runs to 15 residues. Germline assignment: CDR1 LNHDA and CDR2 SQIVND (reference sequence). The CDR3 spells CASSIWSGSGNTIYF. The CDR3 DNA sequence: TGTGCCAGTAGTATATGGTCAGGGTCTGGAAACACCATATATTTT.

The rearrangement links TRBV28 to TRBJ1-6, with a tentative D call TRBD1 (6 bases). The CDR3 has 13 residues. Germline CDR1 and CDR2: MDHEN and SYDVKM. The V end was cut by 8 bases, the J end by 7 bases, with 12 bases between. As DNA, the CDR3 is TGTGCCAGCCACGAGGGGGTGAATTCACCCCTCCACTTT. Its protein product is CASHEGVNSPLHF.

The V call is TRBV7-9, the J call TRBJ2-7; the match to TRBD1 covers 10 bases. The V gene end was trimmed by 5 bases and the J gene end by 9 bases; junction bases not matched to a gene: 13. The CDR3 is 15 amino acids. Germline V gives CDR1 SEHNR, CDR2 FQNEAQ (reference sequence). The CDR3 region is CASSMRDRGRGWQYF. CDR3 nucleotide sequence: TGTGCCAGCAGCATGCGGGACAGGGGAAGGGGATGGCAGTACTTC.

This clone was detected only once. The rearrangement links TRBV7-2 to TRBJ2-7; TRBD2 matches 8 bases. The V gene's germline CDR1 is SGHTA and CDR2 FQGNSA. CDR3 length equals 17 residues. With 2 bases clipped from V and 2 bases from J, the junction kept 11 bases outside the gene matches. The CDR3: CASSLKGSGRLTYEQYF. CDR3 nucleotide sequence: TGTGCCAGCAGCTTAAAGGGGAGCGGGAGACTTACCTACGAGCAGTACTTC.

J is TRBJ1-5 and V is TRBV5-5; D not certain. V lost 2 bases to trimming and J lost 7 bases, with 10 bases between them. The CDR3 has 13 residues. CDR1 and CDR2 (germline): SGHKS, YYEKEE (reference sequence). The CDR3 is CASSLGSGQPQHF. As DNA, the CDR3 is TGTGCCAGCAGCTTAGGTAGCGGCCAGCCCCAGCATTTT.

This clone was observed once. V usage is TRBV11-2 and J usage is TRBJ2-5; the D gene is possibly TRBD2 (5 bases). The CDR3 has 15 amino acids. The germline V gene has CDR1 SGHAT and CDR2 FQNNGV. V dropped 5 bases and J dropped 2 bases, with 15 bases sitting between them. The CDR3 nucleotides read TGTGCCAGCAGCCCTAGGTTTGAGGGTCAAGAGACCCAGTACTTC. It yields the protein CASSPRFEGQETQYF.

V usage is TRBV4-1 and J usage is TRBJ2-1; D gene unclear. Trimming shortened V by 5 bases and J by 6 bases, and 20 bases separated the two germline ends. The CDR3 is 16 amino acids. In germline, CDR1 is MGHRA, CDR2 YSYEKL. CDR3 nucleotide sequence: TGCGCCAGCAGCATCCGCGGAACTTTGCTGGGCAATGAGCAGTTCTTC. This encodes CASSIRGTLLGNEQFF.

The chain employs TRBV28 and TRBJ1-2, with a tentative D call TRBD1 (6 bases). CDR3 length equals 14 residues. The V and J ends lost 3 bases and 4 bases respectively, with 12 bases between them. Germline V gene sequence: CDR1 MDHEN, CDR2 SYDVKM. The CDR3, as DNA: TGTGCCAGCAGTTTTCCCGACAGGCGCTATGGCTACACCTTC. Translated: CASSFPDRRYGYTF.

The chain combines TRBV6-2 or TRBV6-3 with TRBJ2-5; 7 bases line up with TRBD2. The CDR3 is made up of 18 amino acids. After removal of 3 bases from V and 2 bases from J, the junction contained 15 bases not matched to a gene. CDR1 and CDR2 from the germline V gene are MNHEY and SVGEGT. The chain's CDR3 is CASSYTSRGRELQETQYF. DNA for the CDR3: TGTGCCAGCAGTTATACCTCCCGCGGGCGGGAGCTTCAAGAGACCCAGTACTTC.

The CDR3 protein is CASSPTSGSDEQFF. The CDR3 DNA reads as TGTGCCAGCAGTCCCACTAGCGGGAGCGATGAGCAGTTCTTC. This chain uses TRBV7-2 with TRBJ2-1; 11 bases fit TRBD2. CDR1 and CDR2 from the germline V gene are SGHTA and FQGNSA. The CDR3 length is 14 residues. J lost 8 bases, V lost 6 bases, and 6 bases had no gene match.

This rearrangement joins TRBV6-2 or TRBV6-3 to TRBJ2-1; TRBD2 is a possible D gene (6 bases). V was shortened by 2 bases and J by 8 bases, with 16 bases between the two germline ends. Germline V CDR1 and CDR2: MNHEY, SVGEGT. There are 15 residues in the CDR3. CDR3 residues: CASSYLDYLSDEQFF. The DNA for the CDR3 is TGTGCCAGCAGTTACCTGGACTATTTGTCTGATGAGCAGTTCTTC.

CDR3 amino acids: CASSQEAGGWNEQYF. CDR3 DNA: TGCGCCAGCAGCCAAGAAGCGGGGGGCTGGAACGAGCAGTACTTC. The gene calls are TRBV4-1 and TRBJ2-7, with 9 bases identical to TRBD2. Looked up from germline, CDR1 is MGHRA and CDR2 is YSYEKL. The length of the CDR3 is 15 residues. J lost 5 bases, V lost 0 bases, and 5 bases had no gene match.

The genes are TRBV9 and TRBJ2-3, with TRBD2 identical over 9 bases. Germline V gene lookup returns CDR1 SGDLS and CDR2 YYNGEE. This CDR3 has 14 amino acids. V lost 3 bases to trimming and J lost 7 bases; unmatched junction nucleotides: 6. CDR3 loop: CASSEASGIYTQYF. The CDR3 nucleotides are TGTGCCAGCAGCGAGGCTAGCGGGATATATACGCAGTATTTT.